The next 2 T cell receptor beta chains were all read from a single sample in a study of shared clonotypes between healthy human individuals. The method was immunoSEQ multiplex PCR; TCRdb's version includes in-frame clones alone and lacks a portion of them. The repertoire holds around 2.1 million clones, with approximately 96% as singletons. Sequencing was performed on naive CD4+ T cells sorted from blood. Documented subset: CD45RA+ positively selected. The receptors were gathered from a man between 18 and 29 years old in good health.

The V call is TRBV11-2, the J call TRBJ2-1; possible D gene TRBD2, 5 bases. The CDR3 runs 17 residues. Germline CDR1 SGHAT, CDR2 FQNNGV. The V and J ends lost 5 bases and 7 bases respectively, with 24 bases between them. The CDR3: CASSPIAGRSPRNEQFF. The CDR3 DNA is TGTGCCAGCAGCCCAATCGCGGGTCGAAGCCCTCGTAATGAGCAGTTCTTC.

The CDR3 DNA reads as TGTGCCTGGAGTCACGACAGCAATCAGCCCCAGCATTTT. It is translated as CAWSHDSNQPQHF. The chain joins TRBV30 to TRBJ1-5; D is uncertain. With 2 bases removed from V and 1 base from J, the gap between germline ends came to 6 bases. Germline V gene lookup returns CDR1 GTSNPN and CDR2 SVGIG (reference sequence). The CDR3 runs to 13 residues.